A single sample is the source of the 6 T cell receptor beta chains below, sequenced in a study of shared clonotypes between healthy human individuals. Repertoires were generated with immunoSEQ multiplex PCR, while TCRdb's copy carries only in-frame clones and drops some. The sample consists of some 790,000 clones, roughly two thirds of them appearing once. Sample: memory CD4+ T cells sorted from blood. Subset indicated: CD45RA-negative fraction. The receptors were sampled from a woman aged 30 to 39 in good health.

The V call is TRBV11-2, the J call TRBJ1-2; 8 bases match TRBD1. V lost 5 bases and J lost 2; bases outside the gene matches: 10. The CDR3 extends over 16 amino acids. Germline-derived CDR1 and CDR2 are SGHAT and FQNNGV. CDR3 sequence (DNA): TGTGCCAGCAGCGGGCGACAGGGGAACCTGAACTATGGCTACACCTTC. Translated, it gives CASSGRQGNLNYGYTF.

The CDR3 sequence is CASFAGDRGYEQYF. The CDR3 DNA sequence: TGTGCCAGCTTCGCCGGGGACAGGGGTTACGAGCAGTACTTC. The chain has TRBV28 and TRBJ2-7; 10 bases agree with TRBD1. Per the germline V gene, CDR1 is MDHEN and CDR2 is SYDVKM. With V trimmed by 8 bases and J by 4 bases, 8 bases remained unmatched. There are 14 residues in the CDR3.

This chain joins TRBV7-6 and TRBJ2-3; TRBD2 matches 15 bases. The CDR3 loop spans 19 amino acids. V lost 5 bases and J lost 2; bases outside the gene matches: 11. The germline V gene has CDR1 SGHVS and CDR2 FNYEAQ. The CDR3 reads CASSLRTSGRGQITDTQYF. For the CDR3, the DNA is TGTGCCAGCAGCCTTAGGACTAGCGGGAGGGGACAGATCACAGATACGCAGTATTTT.

The chain carries TRBV11-2 and TRBJ2-7, with 10 positions matching TRBD1. CDR3 length: 18 amino acids. Looked up from germline, CDR1 is SGHAT and CDR2 is FQNNGV. V was clipped by 1 base and J by 0 bases; unmatched bases: 9. The CDR3 sequence: CASSLAGQGPTFSYEQYF. The CDR3 coding sequence is TGTGCCAGCAGCTTAGCGGGACAGGGGCCCACCTTCTCCTACGAGCAGTACTTC.

In DNA form, the CDR3 reads TGTGCCACAGCCGGGACTAGTCGGTCGTATTCCGGTGAGCAGTTCTTC. Its translation: CATAGTSRSYSGEQFF. V is TRBV10-3 and J is TRBJ2-1, with 8 positions matching TRBD2. The germline CDR1 and CDR2 sequences are ENHRY and SYGVKD. CDR3 length: 16 amino acids. With 10 bases clipped from V and 9 bases from J, the junction kept 20 bases outside the gene matches.

The rearrangement links TRBV6-1 to TRBJ2-1; 8 bases match TRBD2. Germline V lookup: CDR1 MNHNS, CDR2 SASEGT. The CDR3 sequence is 15 residues long. Trimming at V came to 6 bases and at J to 6 bases, leaving 10 bases not matched to a gene. The CDR3 protein is CASRTGGRRINEQFF. CDR3 sequence (DNA): TGTGCCAGCAGAACGGGAGGGCGCCGGATCAATGAGCAGTTCTTC.